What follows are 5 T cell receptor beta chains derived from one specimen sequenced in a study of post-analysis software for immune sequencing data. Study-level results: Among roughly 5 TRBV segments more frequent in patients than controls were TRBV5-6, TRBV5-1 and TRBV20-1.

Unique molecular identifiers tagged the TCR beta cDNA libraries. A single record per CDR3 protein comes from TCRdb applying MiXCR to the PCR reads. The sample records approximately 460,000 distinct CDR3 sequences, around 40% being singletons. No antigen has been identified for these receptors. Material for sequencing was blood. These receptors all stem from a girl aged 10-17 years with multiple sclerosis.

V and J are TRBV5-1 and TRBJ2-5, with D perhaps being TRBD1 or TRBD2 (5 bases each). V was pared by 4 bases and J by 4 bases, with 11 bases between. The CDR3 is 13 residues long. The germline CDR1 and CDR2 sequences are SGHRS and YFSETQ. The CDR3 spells CASSKGPGETQYF. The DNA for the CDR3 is TGCGCCAGCAGCAAGGGACCTGGAGAGACCCAGTACTTC. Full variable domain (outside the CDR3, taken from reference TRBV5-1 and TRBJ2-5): KAGVTQTPRYLIKTRGQQVTLSCSPISGHRSVSWYQQTPGQGLQFLFEYFSETQRNKGNFPGRFSGRQFSNSRSEMNVSTLELGDSALYLCASSKGPGETQYFGPGTRLLVL.

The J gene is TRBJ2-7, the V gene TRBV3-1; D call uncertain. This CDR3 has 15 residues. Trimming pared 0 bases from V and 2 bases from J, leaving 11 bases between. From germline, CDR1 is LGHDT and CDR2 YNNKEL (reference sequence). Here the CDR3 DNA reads TGTGCCAGCAGCCAAGATCCGCTAGAGACCTACGAGCAGTACTTC. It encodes CASSQDPLETYEQYF.

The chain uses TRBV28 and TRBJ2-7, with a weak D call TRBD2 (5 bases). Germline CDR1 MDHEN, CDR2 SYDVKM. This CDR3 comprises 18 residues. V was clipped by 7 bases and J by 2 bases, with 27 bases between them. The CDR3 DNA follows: TGTGCCAGCAATCCCGTCGGGGTGGGTAGCGACCGAACCTACGAGCAGTACTTC. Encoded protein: CASNPVGVGSDRTYEQYF.

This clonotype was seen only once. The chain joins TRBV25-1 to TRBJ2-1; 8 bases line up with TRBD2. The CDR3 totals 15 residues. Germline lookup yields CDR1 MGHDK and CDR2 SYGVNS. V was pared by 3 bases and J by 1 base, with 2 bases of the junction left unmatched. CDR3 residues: CASSDREGSYNEQFF. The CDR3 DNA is TGTGCCAGCAGTGACCGGGAGGGATCCTACAATGAGCAGTTCTTC.

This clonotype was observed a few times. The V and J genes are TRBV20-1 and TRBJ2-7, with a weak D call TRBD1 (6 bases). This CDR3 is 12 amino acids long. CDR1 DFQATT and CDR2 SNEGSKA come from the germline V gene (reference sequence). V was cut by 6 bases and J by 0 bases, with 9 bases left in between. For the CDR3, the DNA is TGCAGTGCCAGGGGCGTCTCCTACGAGCAGTACTTC. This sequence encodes CSARGVSYEQYF.